The present T cell receptor (beta chain) was sequenced within a study of blood T cell repertoires in COVID-19. V was clipped by 5 bases and J by 6 bases, with 14 bases between them. Germline CDR1 and CDR2: LNHDA and SQIVND (reference sequence). There are 14 residues in the CDR3. Original handling: The authors estimated nucleated cell counts from reference gene primer amplification. The table came from immunoSEQ multiplex PCR; TCRdb's copy has only in-frame clones and leaves some out. For V, J and clone size, that table is used; D and trimming come from the DNA. The data contain 100,000 to 130,000 clones, around 83% of them singletons.

The sequenced sample consisted of peripheral blood. The sequence was obtained from a woman between 65 and 79 years old with acute or convalescent COVID-19. The chain recombines TRBV19 with TRBJ1-5; D may be TRBD1 (5 bases). In nucleotides, the CDR3 is TGTGCCAGTAGTCCTGGGGGGGGGTTTCAGCCCCAGCATTTT. Protein product: CASSPGGGFQPQHF.